This T cell receptor (beta chain) was observed in a study of T-cell memory formation after mild COVID-19. Via MiXCR, TCRdb re-called the 5' RACE reads, giving one row per CDR3 protein. The data contain approximately 260,000 distinct CDR3 sequences, about 17% of them seen just once; the ten biggest clones take up 22%. CDR1 is SGHRS, CDR2 YFSETQ, per germline. Trimming took off 3 bases at V and 0 bases at J, with 11 bases between the two ends. CDR3 length: 15 amino acids. The sequenced sample was PBMCs or a T cell subset sorted from them (not recorded which). The sequence was collected from a man in his late teens or twenties who had mild COVID-19 (a few samples of this study predate the infection). Cell type and time point are not known. The rearrangement joins TRBV5-1 to TRBJ2-3; D unresolved. The CDR3 reads CASSSLGLSTDTQYF. DNA of the CDR3: TGCGCCAGCAGCTCTTTGGGGTTGAGCACAGATACGCAGTATTTT.